The 23 T cell receptor beta chains in this list originate from one sample, sequenced in a study of blood T cell repertoires in COVID-19. Measured with immunoSEQ multiplex PCR; TCRdb has only the in-frame clones, and not every one. The sample holds approximately 250,000 clones, approximately 84% seen once. Sequences were obtained from peripheral blood. The receptors shown here come from a man aged 50 to 60 with acute or convalescent COVID-19.

This clone was seen just once. The chain is built from TRBV4-1 and TRBJ2-1; 9 bases are a match to TRBD2. CDR3 size: 15 residues. Per the germline V gene, CDR1 is MGHRA and CDR2 is YSYEKL. With V trimmed by 1 base and J by 5 bases, 3 bases remained unmatched. The CDR3 reads CASSQALAGHNEQFF. CDR3 DNA: TGCGCCAGCAGCCAAGCACTAGCGGGTCACAATGAGCAGTTCTTC.

The rearrangement links TRBV27 to TRBJ2-7, with 7 bases matching TRBD1. The CDR3 loop spans 14 amino acids. V lost 6 bases to trimming and J lost 7 bases; unmatched junction nucleotides: 12. CDR1 and CDR2 (germline): MNHEY, SMNVEV (reference sequence). The DNA of the CDR3 is TGTGCCAGCAGACCAGACAGGGAACTAGGTGAGCAGTACTTC. Its translation: CASRPDRELGEQYF.

The rearrangement uses TRBV6-5 and TRBJ2-5; 8 bases match TRBD2. Germline V gives CDR1 MNHEY, CDR2 SVGAGI. Trimming cost V 7 bases and J 4 bases; bases outside gene matches: 11. The CDR3 runs 15 residues. CDR3 sequence: CASTVTGGPGETQYF. CDR3 nucleotide sequence: TGTGCCAGCACCGTGACGGGGGGGCCAGGAGAGACCCAGTACTTC.

The count of this clone is one. This chain joins TRBV5-6 and TRBJ2-1; 13 nucleotides line up with TRBD2. The germline V gene has CDR1 SGHDT and CDR2 YYEEEE. CDR3 length: 16 amino acids. V dropped 6 bases and J dropped 6; count of bases not matched to a gene: 9. The CDR3 DNA is TGTGCCAGCAAATTGGTAGGACTAGCGGGAGTCAATGAGCAGTTCTTC. The encoded protein is CASKLVGLAGVNEQFF.

The rearrangement uses TRBV10-2 and TRBJ2-2; TRBD2 is a possible D gene (6 bases). This CDR3 comprises 13 residues. In germline, CDR1 is WSHSY, CDR2 SAAADI. V was clipped by 7 bases and J by 5 bases, with 11 bases between them. The CDR3 is CASTVGGTGELFF. DNA of the CDR3: TGCGCCAGCACGGTCGGGGGAACCGGGGAGCTGTTTTTT.

Only a few counts were recorded for this clone. This chain joins TRBV12-3 or TRBV12-4 and TRBJ1-1; no clear D. CDR3 length: 12 amino acids. Trimming took off 5 bases at V and 0 bases at J, with 4 bases between the two ends. The CDR3 reads CASSPLNTEAFF. The CDR3 DNA follows: TGTGCCAGCAGTCCCTTGAACACTGAAGCTTTCTTT.

The V call is TRBV3-1 (or the pseudogene TRBV3-2), the J call TRBJ2-2, with a weak D call TRBD2 (7 bases). V lost 3 bases and J 4 bases, leaving 15 bases between the germline ends. CDR3 length equals 16 residues. The germline V gene encodes CDR1 LGHDT and CDR2 YNNKEL (reference sequence). Written as DNA, the CDR3 is TGTGCCAGCAGCCATTTCCCCGGGGGGCCCACCGGGGAGCTGTTTTTT. Its protein product is CASSHFPGGPTGELFF.

The rearrangement joins TRBV5-1 to TRBJ2-5; 12 bases map to TRBD1. This CDR3 spans 16 amino acids. Germline CDR1 SGHRS, CDR2 YFSETQ. Trimming took 2 bases from V and 5 from J; bases not matched to a gene: 7. The CDR3 DNA sequence: TGCGCCAGCAGCTTCTCCCGGGACAGGGGGCGGGAGACCCAGTACTTC. Translating it yields CASSFSRDRGRETQYF. Together with reference TRBV5-1 and TRBJ2-5, the CDR3 gives the full variable domain: KAGVTQTPRYLIKTRGQQVTLSCSPISGHRSVSWYQQTPGQGLQFLFEYFSETQRNKGNFPGRFSGRQFSNSRSEMNVSTLELGDSALYLCASSFSRDRGRETQYFGPGTRLLVL.

V and J are TRBV6-5 and TRBJ1-1; 7 nucleotides agree with TRBD1. Germline loops: CDR1 MNHEY, CDR2 SVGAGI. With 5 bases clipped from V and 5 bases from J, the junction kept 8 bases outside the gene matches. The length of the CDR3 is 14 residues. DNA of the CDR3: TGTGCCAGCAGTATTGACAGGGCGAGAACTGAAGCTTTCTTT. Its translation is CASSIDRARTEAFF.

V and J are TRBV18 and TRBJ2-2; the match to TRBD2 covers 7 bases. This CDR3 contains 14 residues. Germline CDR1 reads KGHSH; CDR2 reads LQKENI. J lost 6 bases, V lost 3 bases, and 4 bases had no gene match. CDR3: CASSPRAGAGELFF. The CDR3 region has the DNA TGTGCCAGCTCACCCCGCGCGGGAGCCGGGGAGCTGTTTTTT.

J is TRBJ2-3 and V is TRBV7-8, with D maybe TRBD1 (6 bases). CDR1 is SGHVS, CDR2 FQNEAQ, per germline. Trimming removed 5 bases at V and 3 bases at J, with 21 bases between. The CDR3 sequence is 17 residues long. The CDR3 sequence: CASSLRDTVSGTDTQYF. The CDR3 DNA reads as TGTGCCAGCAGCCTCCGGGACACCGTGTCCGGGACAGATACGCAGTATTTT.

The V and J genes are TRBV9 and TRBJ2-7; 11 nucleotides align to TRBD2. V dropped 0 bases and J dropped 4; count of bases not matched to a gene: 3. This CDR3 comprises 15 residues. Germline V gene sequence: CDR1 SGDLS, CDR2 YYNGEE. The CDR3 loop is CASSVAASGGYEQYF. In DNA, the CDR3 is TGTGCCAGCAGCGTAGCTGCTAGCGGGGGGTACGAGCAGTACTTC.

The chain combines TRBV27 with TRBJ2-7, with 9 positions matching TRBD2. The germline V gene has CDR1 MNHEY and CDR2 SMNVEV (reference sequence). This CDR3 region has 14 residues. J lost 1 base, V lost 7 bases, and 5 bases had no gene match. This CDR3 is CASKRAGGSYEQYF. The CDR3 bases are TGTGCCAGCAAAAGGGCGGGAGGGTCCTACGAGCAGTACTTC.

The gene calls are TRBV27 and TRBJ2-2, with TRBD2 as a possible D gene (7 bases). Germline-derived CDR1 and CDR2 are MNHEY and SMNVEV (reference sequence). The CDR3 has 15 amino acids. The V and J ends lost 5 bases and 6 bases respectively, with 16 bases between them. CDR3 region: CASSPQGGGSGELFF. In nucleotides, the CDR3 is TGTGCCAGCAGTCCCCAGGGAGGGGGGTCCGGGGAGCTGTTTTTT.

This clone was picked up one time. Different DNA sequences within this sample yield the same CDR3. This sequence joins TRBV18 and TRBJ1-1; TRBD1 matches 8 bases. The junction had 2 bases not matched to a gene; V was cut back by 2 bases and J by 0 bases. The CDR3 is 15 residues long. Per the germline V gene, CDR1 is KGHSH and CDR2 is LQKENI. CDR3 residues: CASSPGTGLNTEAFF. The CDR3 nucleotides are TGTGCCAGCTCACCAGGGACAGGACTGAACACTGAAGCTTTCTTT.

In regard to this clone: Other DNA sequences from this sample encode an identical CDR3 as well. The gene calls are TRBV7-9 and TRBJ1-2, with D hard to call. V gave up 1 base and J gave up 2 bases, with 5 bases separating them. Per the germline V gene, CDR1 is SEHNR and CDR2 is FQNEAQ (reference sequence). This CDR3 comprises 13 residues. The DNA of the CDR3 is TGTGCCAGCAGCTTAGGAGGGAACTATGGCTACACCTTC. It specifies CASSLGGNYGYTF.

J is TRBJ1-1 and V is TRBV13; a weak D match, TRBD1 (6 bases). Germline V gene data show CDR1 as PRHDT and CDR2 as FYEKMQ (reference sequence). CDR3 length equals 14 residues. Trimming removed 1 base from V and 5 bases from J, with 11 bases in between. CDR3 sequence: CASSLAGTRTEAFF. CDR3 sequence (DNA): TGTGCCAGCAGCTTAGCAGGGACAAGGACTGAAGCTTTCTTT.

The chain employs TRBV29-1 and TRBJ1-1; D might be TRBD1 (5 bases). This CDR3 has 12 residues. The V end was cut by 4 bases, the J end by 3 bases, with 9 bases between. CDR1 is SQVTM, CDR2 ANQGSEA, per germline. This chain's CDR3 is CSVGRVYTEAFF. The CDR3 DNA is TGCAGCGTTGGCAGGGTTTACACTGAAGCTTTCTTT.

The chain carries TRBV28 and TRBJ1-6; 10 bases are shared with TRBD1. Trimming took 5 bases from V and 7 from J; bases not matched to a gene: 2. Germline-derived CDR1 and CDR2 are MDHEN and SYDVKM. This CDR3 is built from 14 residues. The CDR3 loop reads CASSTGQGNSPLHF. DNA of the CDR3: TGTGCCAGCAGTACGGGACAGGGGAATTCACCCCTCCACTTT.

This sequence joins TRBV20-1 and TRBJ1-5, with 7 positions matching TRBD1. The V gene's germline CDR1 is DFQATT and CDR2 SNEGSKA (reference sequence). Trimming removed 3 bases from V and 4 bases from J; junction bases left unmatched: 6. The CDR3 runs to 14 residues. The CDR3 loop reads CSASFSGGNQPQHF. CDR3 nucleotide sequence: TGCAGTGCTAGTTTTTCAGGGGGTAATCAGCCCCAGCATTTT.

For this clone: The conserved phenylalanine or tryptophan normally closing the CDR3 is absent here, so this likely arose from a read error. The V call is TRBV18, the J call TRBJ1-4, with D perhaps TRBD1 (6 bases). Germline V gives CDR1 KGHSH, CDR2 LQKENI. CDR3 length: 15 amino acids. Trimming stripped 2 bases from V and 7 bases from J, with 14 bases between. For the CDR3, the DNA is TGTGCCAGCTCACCATCGGAACAGGGCGGTGAAAAACTGTTTCTT. It specifies CASSPSEQGGEKLFL.

The chain has TRBV28 and TRBJ1-2, with 9 bases aligning to TRBD1. Germline values: CDR1 MDHEN, CDR2 SYDVKM. Trimming cost V 4 bases and J 5 bases; bases outside gene matches: 2. This CDR3 region has 13 residues. CDR3 bases: TGTGCCAGCAGTTGGACAGGGGAATATGGCTACACCTTC. It specifies CASSWTGEYGYTF.

V usage is TRBV2 and J usage is TRBJ2-3; no definite D call. V dropped 6 bases and J dropped 2 bases, with 3 bases sitting between them. Per germline, CDR1 SNHLY and CDR2 FYNNEI. The CDR3 extends over 11 amino acids. The DNA of the CDR3 is TGTGCCAGCAGCCTCACAGATACGCAGTATTTT. This translates into CASSLTDTQYF.